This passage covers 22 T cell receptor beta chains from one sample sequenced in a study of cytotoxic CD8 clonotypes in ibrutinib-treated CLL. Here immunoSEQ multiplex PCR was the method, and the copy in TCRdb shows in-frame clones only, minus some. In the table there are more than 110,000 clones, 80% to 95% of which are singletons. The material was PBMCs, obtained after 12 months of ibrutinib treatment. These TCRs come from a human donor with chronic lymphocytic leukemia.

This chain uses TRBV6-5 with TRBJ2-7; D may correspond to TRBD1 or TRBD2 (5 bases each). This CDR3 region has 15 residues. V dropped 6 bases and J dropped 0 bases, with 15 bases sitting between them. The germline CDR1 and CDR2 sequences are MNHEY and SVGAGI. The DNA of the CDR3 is TGTGCCAGCAGCTATTCGTATGGGGGCTCCTACGAGCAGTACTTC. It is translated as CASSYSYGGSYEQYF.

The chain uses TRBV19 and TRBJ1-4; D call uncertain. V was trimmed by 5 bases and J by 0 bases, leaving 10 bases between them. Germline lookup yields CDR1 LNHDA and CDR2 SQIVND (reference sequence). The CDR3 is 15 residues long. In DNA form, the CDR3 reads TGTGCCAGTAGTGCCTCTGGGGCAACTAATGAAAAACTGTTTTTT. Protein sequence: CASSASGATNEKLFF.

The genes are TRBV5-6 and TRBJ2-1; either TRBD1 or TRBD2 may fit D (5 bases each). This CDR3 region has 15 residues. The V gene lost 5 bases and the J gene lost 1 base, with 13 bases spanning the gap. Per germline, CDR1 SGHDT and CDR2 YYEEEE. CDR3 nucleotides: TGTGCCAGCAGATCCGGGACGGGTTCCTACAATGAGCAGTTCTTC. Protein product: CASRSGTGSYNEQFF.

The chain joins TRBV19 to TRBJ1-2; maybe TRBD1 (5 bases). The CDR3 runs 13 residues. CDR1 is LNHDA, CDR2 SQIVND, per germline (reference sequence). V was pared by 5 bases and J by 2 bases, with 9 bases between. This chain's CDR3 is CASSDRTNYGYTF. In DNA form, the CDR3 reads TGTGCCAGTAGTGACAGAACCAACTATGGCTACACCTTC.

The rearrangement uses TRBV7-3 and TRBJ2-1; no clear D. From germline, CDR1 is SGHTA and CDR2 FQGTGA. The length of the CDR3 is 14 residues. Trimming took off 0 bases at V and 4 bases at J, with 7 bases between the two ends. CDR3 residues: CASSLTPDYNEQFF. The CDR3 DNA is TGTGCCAGCAGCTTAACGCCCGATTACAATGAGCAGTTCTTC. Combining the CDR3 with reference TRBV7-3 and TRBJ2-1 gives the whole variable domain GAGVSQTPSNKVTEKGKYVELRCDPISGHTALYWYRQSLGQGPEFLIYFQGTGAADDSGLPNDRFFAVRPEGSVSTLKIQRTERGDSAVYLCASSLTPDYNEQFFGPGTRLTVL.

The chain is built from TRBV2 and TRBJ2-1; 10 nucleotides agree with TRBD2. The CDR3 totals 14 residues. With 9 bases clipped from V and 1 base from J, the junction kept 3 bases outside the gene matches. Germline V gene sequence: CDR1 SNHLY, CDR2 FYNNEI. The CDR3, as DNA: TGTGCCAGGGCAGCGGGAGGGTCCTACAATGAGCAGTTCTTC. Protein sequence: CARAAGGSYNEQFF. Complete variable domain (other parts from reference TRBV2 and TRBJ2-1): EPEVTQTPSHQVTQMGQEVILRCVPISNHLYFYWYRQILGQKVEFLVSFYNNEISEKSEIFDDQFSVERPDGSNFTLKIRSTKLEDSAMYFCARAAGGSYNEQFFGPGTRLTVL.

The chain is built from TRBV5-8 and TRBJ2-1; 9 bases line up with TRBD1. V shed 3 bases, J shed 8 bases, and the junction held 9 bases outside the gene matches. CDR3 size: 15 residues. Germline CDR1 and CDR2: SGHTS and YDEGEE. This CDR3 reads CASSSPGQGGHEQFF. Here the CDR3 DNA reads TGTGCCAGCAGCTCTCCGGGACAGGGTGGCCATGAGCAGTTCTTC.

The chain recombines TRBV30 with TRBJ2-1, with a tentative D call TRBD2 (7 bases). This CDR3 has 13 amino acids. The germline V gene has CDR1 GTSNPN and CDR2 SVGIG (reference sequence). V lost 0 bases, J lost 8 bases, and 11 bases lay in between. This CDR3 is CAWSVGGADEQFF. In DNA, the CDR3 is TGTGCCTGGAGTGTAGGGGGGGCTGATGAGCAGTTCTTC.

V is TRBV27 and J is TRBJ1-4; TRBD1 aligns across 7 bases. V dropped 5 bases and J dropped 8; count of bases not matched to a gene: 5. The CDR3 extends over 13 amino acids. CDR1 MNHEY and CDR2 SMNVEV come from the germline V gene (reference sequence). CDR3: CASSRQGEEKLFF. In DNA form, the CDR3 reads TGTGCCAGCAGTCGACAGGGAGAGGAAAAACTGTTTTTT.

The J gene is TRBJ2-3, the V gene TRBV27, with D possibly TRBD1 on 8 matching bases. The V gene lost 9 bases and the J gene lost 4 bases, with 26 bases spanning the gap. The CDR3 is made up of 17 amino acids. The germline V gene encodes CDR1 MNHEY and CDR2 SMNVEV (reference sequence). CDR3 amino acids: CASGGAGRTGLADTQYF. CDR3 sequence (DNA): TGTGCCAGTGGAGGGGCCGGGAGGACAGGGCTAGCAGATACGCAGTATTTT.

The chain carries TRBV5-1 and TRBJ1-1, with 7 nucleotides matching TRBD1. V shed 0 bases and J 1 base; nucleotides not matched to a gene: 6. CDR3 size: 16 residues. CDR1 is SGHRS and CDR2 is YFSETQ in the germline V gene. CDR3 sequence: CASSLAFRDRNTEAFF. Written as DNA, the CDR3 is TGCGCCAGCAGCTTGGCCTTTCGGGACAGGAACACTGAAGCTTTCTTT.

CDR3 region: CAWSVGTMNTEAFF. The CDR3 DNA reads as TGTGCCTGGAGTGTGGGCACCATGAACACTGAAGCTTTCTTT. The chain carries TRBV30 and TRBJ1-1, with D unclear. Germline V gives CDR1 GTSNPN, CDR2 SVGIG (reference sequence). CDR3 size: 14 residues. V was clipped by 0 bases and J by 0 bases, with 8 bases between them.

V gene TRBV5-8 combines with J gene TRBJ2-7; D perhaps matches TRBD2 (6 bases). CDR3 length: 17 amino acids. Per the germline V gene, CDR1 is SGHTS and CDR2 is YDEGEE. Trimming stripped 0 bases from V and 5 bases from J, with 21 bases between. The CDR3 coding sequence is TGTGCCAGCAGCTTGGCGGTGCGGGAACGTCTCTTTGACGAGCAGTACTTC. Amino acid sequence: CASSLAVRERLFDEQYF. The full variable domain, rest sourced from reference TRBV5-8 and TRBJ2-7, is EAGVTQSPTHLIKTRGQQATLRCSPISGHTSVYWYQQALGLGLQFLLWYDEGEERNRGNFPPRFSGRQFPNYSSELNVNALELEDSALYLCASSLAVRERLFDEQYFGPGTRLTVT.

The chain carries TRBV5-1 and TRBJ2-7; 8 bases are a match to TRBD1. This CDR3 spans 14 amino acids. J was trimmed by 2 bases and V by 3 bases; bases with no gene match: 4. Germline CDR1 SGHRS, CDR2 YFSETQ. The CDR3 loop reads CASSSQGGPYEQYF. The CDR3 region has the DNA TGCGCCAGCAGCTCACAGGGGGGACCCTACGAGCAGTACTTC.

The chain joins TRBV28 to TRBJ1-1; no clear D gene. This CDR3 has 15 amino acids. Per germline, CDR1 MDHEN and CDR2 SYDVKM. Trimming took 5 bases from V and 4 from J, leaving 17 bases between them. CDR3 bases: TGTGCCAGCAGTCCGCCCGGAGGGCATGGCACTGAAGCTTTCTTT. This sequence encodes CASSPPGGHGTEAFF.

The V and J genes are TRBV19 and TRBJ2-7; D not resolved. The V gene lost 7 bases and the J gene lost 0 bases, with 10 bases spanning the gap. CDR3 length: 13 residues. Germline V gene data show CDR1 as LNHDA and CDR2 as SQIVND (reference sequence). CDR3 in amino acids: CASKKGPSYEQYF. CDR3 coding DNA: TGTGCCAGTAAAAAGGGCCCCTCCTACGAGCAGTACTTC. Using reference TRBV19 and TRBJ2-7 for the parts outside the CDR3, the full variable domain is DGGITQSPKYLFRKEGQNVTLSCEQNLNHDAMYWYRQDPGQGLRLIYYSQIVNDFQKGDIAEGYSVSREKKESFPLTVTSAQKNPTAFYLCASKKGPSYEQYFGPGTRLTVT.

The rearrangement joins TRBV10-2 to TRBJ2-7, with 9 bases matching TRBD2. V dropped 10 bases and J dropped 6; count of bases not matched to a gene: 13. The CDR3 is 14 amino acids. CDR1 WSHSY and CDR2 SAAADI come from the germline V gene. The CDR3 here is CATAELAGSSEQYF. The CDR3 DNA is TGCGCCACTGCGGAACTAGCGGGTTCAAGCGAGCAGTACTTC.

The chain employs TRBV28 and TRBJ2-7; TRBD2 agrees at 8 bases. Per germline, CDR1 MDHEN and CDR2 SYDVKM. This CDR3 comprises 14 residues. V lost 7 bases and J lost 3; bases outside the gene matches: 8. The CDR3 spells CASTRAGVFYEQYF. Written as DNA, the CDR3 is TGTGCCAGCACCCGAGCGGGGGTCTTCTACGAGCAGTACTTC.

CDR3: CASSWGFSYNEQFF. CDR3 sequence (DNA): TGTGCCAGCAGTTGGGGGTTCTCCTACAATGAGCAGTTCTTC. V and J are TRBV11-3 and TRBJ2-1, with D perhaps being TRBD1 or TRBD2 (5 bases each). Germline V gene lookup returns CDR1 SGHNT and CDR2 YENEEA. Deletions cut 6 bases from V and 0 bases from J, with 9 bases between. The CDR3 is 14 amino acids.

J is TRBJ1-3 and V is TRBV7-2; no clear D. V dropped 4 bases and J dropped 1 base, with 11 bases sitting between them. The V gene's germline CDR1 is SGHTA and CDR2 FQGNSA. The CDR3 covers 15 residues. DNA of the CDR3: TGTGCCAGCAGCTCCGGGTGGACGTCTGGAAACACCATATATTTT. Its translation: CASSSGWTSGNTIYF.

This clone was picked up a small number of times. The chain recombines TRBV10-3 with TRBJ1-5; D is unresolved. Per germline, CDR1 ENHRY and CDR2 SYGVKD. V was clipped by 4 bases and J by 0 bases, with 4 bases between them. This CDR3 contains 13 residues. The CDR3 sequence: CAISADSNQPQHF. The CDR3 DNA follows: TGTGCCATCAGTGCGGATAGCAATCAGCCCCAGCATTTT.

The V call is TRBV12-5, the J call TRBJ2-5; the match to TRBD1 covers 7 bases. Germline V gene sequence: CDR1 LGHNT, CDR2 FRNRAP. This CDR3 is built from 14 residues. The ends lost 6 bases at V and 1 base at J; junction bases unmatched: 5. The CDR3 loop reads CASGGGPVQETQYF. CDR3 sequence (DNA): TGTGCTAGTGGAGGGGGCCCCGTCCAAGAGACCCAGTACTTC.